These 2 T cell receptor beta chains were sequenced from one sample in a study of cytomegalovirus exposure and HLA in healthy donors. Primers included in the PCR were 60 Vbeta and 13 Jbeta primers. Only in-frame clones appear in the TCRdb table, and some are missing; sequencing was by immunoSEQ multiplex PCR. The sample has over 100,000 clones; approximately 73% are singletons. The sample taken for sequencing was PBMCs. These receptor sequences come from a man in his forties or fifties in good health and CMV-seronegative.

This sequence joins TRBV7-9 and TRBJ2-2, with 7 bases fitting TRBD1. The germline V gene encodes CDR1 SEHNR and CDR2 FQNEAQ (reference sequence). The length of the CDR3 is 15 residues. After removal of 5 bases from V and 2 bases from J, the junction contained 5 bases not matched to a gene. This chain's CDR3 is CASSPGQDNTGELFF. The CDR3 DNA follows: TGTGCCAGCAGCCCAGGACAGGATAACACCGGGGAGCTGTTTTTT.

This clone was seen at least ten times. Other DNA sequences from this sample encode an identical CDR3 as well. The chain employs TRBV4-3 and TRBJ1-6, with 8 bases fitting TRBD1. V lost 3 bases, J lost 7 bases, and 5 bases stayed unmatched. The CDR3 spans 15 residues. The germline V gene has CDR1 LGHNA and CDR2 YSLEER. CDR3 in DNA: TGCGCCAGCAGCCACCCCGGGACAGGCAATTCACCCCTCCACTTT. This translates into CASSHPGTGNSPLHF.